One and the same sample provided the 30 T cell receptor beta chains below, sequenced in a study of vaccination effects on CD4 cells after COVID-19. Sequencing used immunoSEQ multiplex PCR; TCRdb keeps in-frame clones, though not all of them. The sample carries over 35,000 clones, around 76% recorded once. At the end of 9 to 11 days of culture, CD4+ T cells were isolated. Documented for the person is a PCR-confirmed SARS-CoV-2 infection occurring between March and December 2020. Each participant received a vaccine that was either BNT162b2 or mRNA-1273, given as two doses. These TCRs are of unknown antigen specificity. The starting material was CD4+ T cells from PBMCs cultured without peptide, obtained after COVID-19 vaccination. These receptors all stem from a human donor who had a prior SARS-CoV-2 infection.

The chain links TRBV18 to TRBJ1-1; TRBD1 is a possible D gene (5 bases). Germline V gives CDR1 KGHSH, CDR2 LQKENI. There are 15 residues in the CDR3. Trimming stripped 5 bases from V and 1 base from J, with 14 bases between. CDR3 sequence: CASSRGGSSNTEAFF. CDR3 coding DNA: TGTGCCAGCTCAAGGGGTGGGAGTTCGAACACTGAAGCTTTCTTT.

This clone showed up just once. CDR3 region: CATSRSVGDTQYF. The CDR3 coding sequence is TGTGCCACCAGCAGAAGTGTCGGGGATACGCAGTATTTT. This chain connects TRBV15 to TRBJ2-3; D unclear. The ends were cut back, 2 bases at V and 6 bases at J, with 9 bases in the middle. The CDR3 has 13 amino acids. Germline V lookup: CDR1 LNHNV, CDR2 YYDKDF (reference sequence).

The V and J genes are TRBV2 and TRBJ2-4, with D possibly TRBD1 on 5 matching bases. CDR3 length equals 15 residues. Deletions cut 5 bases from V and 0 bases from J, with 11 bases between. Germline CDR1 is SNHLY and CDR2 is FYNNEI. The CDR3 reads CASSNRILAKNIQYF. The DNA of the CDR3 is TGTGCCAGCAGTAACAGGATTCTAGCCAAAAACATTCAGTACTTC.

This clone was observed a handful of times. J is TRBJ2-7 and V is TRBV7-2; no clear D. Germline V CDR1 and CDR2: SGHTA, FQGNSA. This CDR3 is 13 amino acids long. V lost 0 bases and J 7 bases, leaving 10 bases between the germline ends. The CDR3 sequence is CASSLARQWEQYF. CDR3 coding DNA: TGTGCCAGCAGCTTAGCGCGGCAGTGGGAGCAGTACTTC. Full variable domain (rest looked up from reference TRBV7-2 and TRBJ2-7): GAGVSQSPSNKVTEKGKDVELRCDPISGHTALYWYRQSLGQGLEFLIYFQGNSAPDKSGLPSDRFSAERTGGSVSTLTIQRTQQEDSAVYLCASSLARQWEQYFGPGTRLTVT.

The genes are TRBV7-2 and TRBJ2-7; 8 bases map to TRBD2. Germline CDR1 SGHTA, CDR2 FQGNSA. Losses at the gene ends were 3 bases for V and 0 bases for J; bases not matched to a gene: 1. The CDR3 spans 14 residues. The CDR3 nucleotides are TGTGCCAGCAGCTTTAGCGGGGCCTCCTACGAGCAGTACTTC. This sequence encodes CASSFSGASYEQYF.

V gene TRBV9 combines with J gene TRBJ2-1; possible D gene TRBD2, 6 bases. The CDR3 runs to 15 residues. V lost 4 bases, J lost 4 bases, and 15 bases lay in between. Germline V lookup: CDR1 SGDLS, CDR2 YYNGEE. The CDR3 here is CASSPTLGGYNEQFF. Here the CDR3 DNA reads TGTGCCAGCAGCCCGACCCTAGGAGGGTACAATGAGCAGTTCTTC.

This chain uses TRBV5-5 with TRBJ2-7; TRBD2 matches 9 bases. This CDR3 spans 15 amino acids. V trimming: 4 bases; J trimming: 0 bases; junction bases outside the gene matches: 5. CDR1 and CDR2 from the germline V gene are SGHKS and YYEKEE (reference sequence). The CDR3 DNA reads TGTGCCAGCAGCCCGCGCGGGAGGGCCTCCTACGAGCAGTACTTC. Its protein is CASSPRGRASYEQYF.

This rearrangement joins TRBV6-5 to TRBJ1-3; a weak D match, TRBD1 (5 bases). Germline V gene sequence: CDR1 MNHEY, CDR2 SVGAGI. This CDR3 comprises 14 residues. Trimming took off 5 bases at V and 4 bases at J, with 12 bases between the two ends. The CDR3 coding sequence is TGTGCCAGCAGTCCTGAGGGGTCGGGAAACACCATATATTTT. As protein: CASSPEGSGNTIYF.

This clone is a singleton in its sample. As DNA, the CDR3 is TGCGCCAGCCGCTTCGGAATAGAGGCTAGCGGGAGTTCTCTCCCGACGGCCCAGTACTTC. Translated: CASRFGIEASGSSLPTAQYF. The chain employs TRBV10-2 and TRBJ2-5, with TRBD2 matching over 10 bases. V shed 8 bases and J 9 bases; nucleotides not matched to a gene: 30. This CDR3 contains 20 residues. Looked up from germline, CDR1 is WSHSY and CDR2 is SAAADI.

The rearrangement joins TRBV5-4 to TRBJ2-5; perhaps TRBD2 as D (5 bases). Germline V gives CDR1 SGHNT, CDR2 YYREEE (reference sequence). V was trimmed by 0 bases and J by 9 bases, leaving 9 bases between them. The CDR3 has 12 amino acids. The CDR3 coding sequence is TGTGCCAGCAGCTTGGTAAGAGGGTCCCAGTACTTC. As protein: CASSLVRGSQYF.

CDR3: CASSSNGRGSQHF. CDR3 DNA sequence: TGCGCCAGCAGCTCGAATGGAAGGGGGTCCCAGCATTTT. The chain combines TRBV5-1 with TRBJ1-5; TRBD1 is a possible D gene (6 bases). V lost 3 bases, J lost 11 bases, and 15 bases lay in between. Germline V gives CDR1 SGHRS, CDR2 YFSETQ. CDR3 length equals 13 residues.

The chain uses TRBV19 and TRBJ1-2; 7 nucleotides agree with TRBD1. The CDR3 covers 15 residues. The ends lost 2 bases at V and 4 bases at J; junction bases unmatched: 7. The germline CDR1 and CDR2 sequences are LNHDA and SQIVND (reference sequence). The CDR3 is CASSIIRQGFYGYTF. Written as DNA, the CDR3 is TGTGCCAGTAGTATAATACGACAGGGTTTCTATGGCTACACCTTC.

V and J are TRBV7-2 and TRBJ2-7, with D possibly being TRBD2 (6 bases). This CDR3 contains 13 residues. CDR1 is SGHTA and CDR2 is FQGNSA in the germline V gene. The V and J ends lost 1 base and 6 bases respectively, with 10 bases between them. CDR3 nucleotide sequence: TGTGCCAGCAGCTTAGTGGAGGGTTCCGAGCAGTACTTC. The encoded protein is CASSLVEGSEQYF. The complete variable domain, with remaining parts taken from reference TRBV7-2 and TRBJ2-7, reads GAGVSQSPSNKVTEKGKDVELRCDPISGHTALYWYRQSLGQGLEFLIYFQGNSAPDKSGLPSDRFSAERTGGSVSTLTIQRTQQEDSAVYLCASSLVEGSEQYFGPGTRLTVT.

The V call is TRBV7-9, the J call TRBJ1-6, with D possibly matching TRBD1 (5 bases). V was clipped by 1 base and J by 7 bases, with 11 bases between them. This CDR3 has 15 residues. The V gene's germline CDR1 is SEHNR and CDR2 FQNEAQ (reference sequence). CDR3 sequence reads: CASSLDMTVNSPLHF. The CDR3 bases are TGTGCCAGCAGCTTAGATATGACAGTGAATTCACCCCTCCACTTT.

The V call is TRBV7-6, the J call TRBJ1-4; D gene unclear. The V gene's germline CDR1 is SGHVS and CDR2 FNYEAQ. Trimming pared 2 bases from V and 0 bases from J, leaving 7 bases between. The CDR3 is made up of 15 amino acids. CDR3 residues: CASSLRPATNEKLFF. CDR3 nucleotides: TGTGCCAGCAGCTTACGACCCGCAACTAATGAAAAACTGTTTTTT.

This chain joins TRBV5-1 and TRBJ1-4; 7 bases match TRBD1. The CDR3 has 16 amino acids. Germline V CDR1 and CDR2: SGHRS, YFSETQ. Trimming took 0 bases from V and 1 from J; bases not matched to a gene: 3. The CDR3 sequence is CASSLGQGVTNEKLFF. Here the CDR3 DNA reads TGCGCCAGCAGCTTGGGACAGGGAGTAACTAATGAAAAACTGTTTTTT.

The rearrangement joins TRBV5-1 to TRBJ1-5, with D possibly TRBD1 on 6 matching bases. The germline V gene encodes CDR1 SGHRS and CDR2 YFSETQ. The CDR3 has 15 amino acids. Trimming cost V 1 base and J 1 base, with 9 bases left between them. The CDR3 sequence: CASSLTGLSNQPQHF. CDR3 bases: TGCGCCAGCAGCTTGACAGGGTTGAGCAATCAGCCCCAGCATTTT. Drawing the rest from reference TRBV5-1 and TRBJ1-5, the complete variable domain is KAGVTQTPRYLIKTRGQQVTLSCSPISGHRSVSWYQQTPGQGLQFLFEYFSETQRNKGNFPGRFSGRQFSNSRSEMNVSTLELGDSALYLCASSLTGLSNQPQHFGDGTRLSIL.

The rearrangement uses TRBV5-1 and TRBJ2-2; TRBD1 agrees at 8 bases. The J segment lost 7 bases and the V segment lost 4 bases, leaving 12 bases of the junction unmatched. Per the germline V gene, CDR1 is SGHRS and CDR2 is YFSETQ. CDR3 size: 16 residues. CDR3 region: CASSPWGQGAVGELFF. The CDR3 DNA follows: TGCGCCAGCAGCCCCTGGGGGCAGGGGGCGGTCGGGGAGCTGTTTTTT.

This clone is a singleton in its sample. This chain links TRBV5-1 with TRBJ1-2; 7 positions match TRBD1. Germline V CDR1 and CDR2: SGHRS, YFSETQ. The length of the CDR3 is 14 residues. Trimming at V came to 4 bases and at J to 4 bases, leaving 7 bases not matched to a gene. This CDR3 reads CASSHDRVGYGYTF. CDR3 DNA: TGCGCCAGCAGCCACGACAGGGTCGGCTATGGCTACACCTTC.

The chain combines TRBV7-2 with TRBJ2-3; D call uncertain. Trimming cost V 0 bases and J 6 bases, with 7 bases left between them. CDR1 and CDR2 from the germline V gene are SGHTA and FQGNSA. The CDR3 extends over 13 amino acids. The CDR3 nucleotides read TGTGCCAGCAGCTTAGCGGGTTGGGATACGCAGTATTTT. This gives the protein CASSLAGWDTQYF.

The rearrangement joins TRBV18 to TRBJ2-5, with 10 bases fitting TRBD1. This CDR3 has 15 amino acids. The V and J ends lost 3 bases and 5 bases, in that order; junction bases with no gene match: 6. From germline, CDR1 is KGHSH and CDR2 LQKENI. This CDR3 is CASSPTGGARETQYF. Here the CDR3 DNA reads TGTGCCAGCTCACCGACAGGGGGCGCCCGGGAGACCCAGTACTTC.

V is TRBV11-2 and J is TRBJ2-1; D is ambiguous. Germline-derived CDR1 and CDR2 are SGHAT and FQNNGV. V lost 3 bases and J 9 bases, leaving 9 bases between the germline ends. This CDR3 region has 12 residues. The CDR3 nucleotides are TGTGCCAGCAGCTTTCTCGGTGGTGAGCAGTTCTTC. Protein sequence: CASSFLGGEQFF.

CDR3 amino acids: CASRSNRGMNTEAFF. The CDR3 nucleotides are TGTGCCAGCAGATCTAACAGGGGCATGAACACTGAAGCTTTCTTT. The rearrangement joins TRBV11-2 to TRBJ1-1; TRBD1 agrees at 7 bases. This CDR3 contains 15 residues. CDR1 and CDR2 from the germline V gene are SGHAT and FQNNGV. The V and J ends lost 6 bases and 0 bases, in that order; junction bases with no gene match: 7.

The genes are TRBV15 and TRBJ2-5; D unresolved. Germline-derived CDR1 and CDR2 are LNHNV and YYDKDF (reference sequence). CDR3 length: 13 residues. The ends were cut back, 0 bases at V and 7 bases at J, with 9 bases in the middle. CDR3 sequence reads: CATSRDSSGTQYF. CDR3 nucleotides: TGTGCCACCAGCAGAGATTCGTCCGGGACCCAGTACTTC.

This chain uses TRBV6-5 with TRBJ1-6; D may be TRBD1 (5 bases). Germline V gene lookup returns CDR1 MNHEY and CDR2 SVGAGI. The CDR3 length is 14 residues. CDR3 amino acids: CACSRQIYNSPLHF. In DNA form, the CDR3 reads TGTGCATGCTCCCGACAGATATATAATTCACCCCTCCACTTT.

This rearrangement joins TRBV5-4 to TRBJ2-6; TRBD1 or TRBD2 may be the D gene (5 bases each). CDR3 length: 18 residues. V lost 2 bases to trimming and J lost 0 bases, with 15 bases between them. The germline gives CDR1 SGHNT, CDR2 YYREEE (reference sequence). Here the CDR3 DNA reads TGTGCCAGCAGCTTCCCCAGGGACCTTGACTCTGGGGCCAACGTCCTGACTTTC. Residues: CASSFPRDLDSGANVLTF.

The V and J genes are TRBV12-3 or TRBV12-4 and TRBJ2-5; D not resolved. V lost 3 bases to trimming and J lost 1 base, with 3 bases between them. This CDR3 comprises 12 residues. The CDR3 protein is CASSFLQETQYF. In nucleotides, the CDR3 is TGTGCCAGCAGTTTCCTCCAAGAGACCCAGTACTTC.

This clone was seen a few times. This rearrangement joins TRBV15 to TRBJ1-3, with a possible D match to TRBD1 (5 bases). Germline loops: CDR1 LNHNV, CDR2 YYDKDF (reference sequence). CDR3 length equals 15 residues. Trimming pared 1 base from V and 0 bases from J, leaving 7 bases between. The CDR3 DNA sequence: TGTGCCACCAGCAGAGGACAGCTCTCTGGAAACACCATATATTTT. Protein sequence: CATSRGQLSGNTIYF.

CDR3 sequence (DNA): TGTGCCAGCAGTTTATCAGCTGCGGATACGCAGTATTTT. Residues: CASSLSAADTQYF. The V and J genes are TRBV12-3 or TRBV12-4 and TRBJ2-3; D is uncertain. This CDR3 region has 13 residues. V dropped 2 bases and J dropped 6 bases, with 9 bases sitting between them.

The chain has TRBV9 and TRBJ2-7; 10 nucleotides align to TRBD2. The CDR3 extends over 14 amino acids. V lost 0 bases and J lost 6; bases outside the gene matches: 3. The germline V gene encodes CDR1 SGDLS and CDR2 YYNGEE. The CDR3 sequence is CASSVELAGVEQYF. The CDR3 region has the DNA TGTGCCAGCAGCGTAGAGCTAGCGGGAGTCGAGCAGTACTTC.